This is a list of T cell receptor beta chains from one sample in a study of neurological immune-mediated disorders. TCRdb re-derived calls from the 5' RACE reads in MiXCR, one entry per CDR3 protein. The sample holds more than 50,000 distinct CDR3 sequences, more than 3% seen once. The sequenced sample consisted of PBMCs. These receptors were collected from a woman aged 60 to 75 with multiple sclerosis. The CDR3 runs from the conserved cysteine through the conserved F or W. D genes are given only for firm matches. Size values are once, few and many counts, or a class for expanded clones, and some rows have none.

TRBV20-1	TRBD2	TRBJ2-5	many	CSARPPSGNQETQYF	TGCAGTGCTAGACCCCCTAGCGGGAATCAAGAGACCCAGTACTTC
TRBV7-2	TRBD1	TRBJ1-5	many	CASSFGQGLNQPQHF	TGTGCCAGCAGCTTTGGACAGGGCCTCAATCAGCCCCAGCATTTT
TRBV9	TRBD2	TRBJ2-1	many	CASSVWSGGAGDNEQFF	TGTGCCAGCAGCGTATGGAGCGGGGGGGCCGGTGACAATGAGCAGTTCTTC
TRBV28	NA	TRBJ1-2	NA	CASSLEAGVPYGYTF	TGTGCCAGCAGTTTAGAGGCCGGGGTTCCCTATGGCTACACCTTC
TRBV5-4	TRBD1	TRBJ2-7	many	CASSTYRDRGRLTYEQYF	TGTGCCAGCAGCACTTACCGGGACAGGGGGCGTTTGACCTACGAGCAGTACTTC
TRBV7-9	NA	TRBJ2-7	many	CASSLLGLVAYEQYF	TGTGCCAGCAGCTTACTTGGACTCGTCGCCTACGAGCAGTACTTC
TRBV3-1	NA	TRBJ1-1	NA	CASSHMTGNTEAFF	TGTGCCAGCAGCCATATGACAGGGAACACTGAAGCTTTCTTT
TRBV20-1	NA	TRBJ2-6	many	CSASLWEDRNFLPGANVLTF	TGCAGTGCTAGTTTATGGGAGGACAGGAACTTCTTACCGGGGGCCAACGTCCTGACTTTC
TRBV9	NA	TRBJ2-3	many	CASSVTSSELDTQYF	TGTGCCAGCAGCGTAACCTCCAGCGAGTTAGATACGCAGTATTTT
TRBV20-1	TRBD2	TRBJ2-7	many	CSARDFGTRMDEQYF	TGCAGTGCTAGAGATTTTGGGACTAGGATGGACGAGCAGTACTTC
TRBV7-2	NA	TRBJ2-7	NA	CASGVVSYEQYF	TGTGCCAGTGGGGTGGTATCCTACGAGCAGTACTTC
TRBV12-3/TRBV12-4	NA	TRBJ1-2	many	CASSLTWDGYTF	TGTGCCAGCAGTTTAACGTGGGATGGCTACACCTTC
TRBV18	NA	TRBJ2-7	few	CASSPPGFNEQYF	TGTGCCAGCTCACCACCCGGTTTTAACGAGCAGTACTTC